The 22 T cell receptor beta chains reported below all come from one sample, sequenced in a study of shared clonotypes between healthy human individuals. Repertoires were generated with immunoSEQ multiplex PCR, while TCRdb's copy carries only in-frame clones and drops some. The sample has roughly 700,000 clones; about 90% are singletons. Sequenced sample: memory CD8+ T cells from PBMCs. Subset described: CD45RO+ cells pooled with CCR7-negative TemRA cells. The receptors come from a man in his late teens or twenties in good health. Some clones in this sample may be carry-over from other donors' samples.

The chain uses TRBV28 and TRBJ1-3; D may be TRBD1 (5 bases). CDR1 is MDHEN and CDR2 is SYDVKM in the germline V gene. With 2 bases removed from V and 0 bases from J, the gap between germline ends came to 8 bases. CDR3 length equals 15 residues. The CDR3 DNA sequence: TGTGCCAGCAGTTTAAGAGGGGACTCTGGAAACACCATATATTTT. Protein product: CASSLRGDSGNTIYF. Full variable domain (remainder filled in from reference TRBV28 and TRBJ1-3): DVKVTQSSRYLVKRTGEKVFLECVQDMDHENMFWYRQDPGLGLRLIYFSYDVKMKEKGDIPEGYSVSREKKERFSLILESASTNQTSMYLCASSLRGDSGNTIYFGEGSWLTVV.

The chain joins TRBV7-2 to TRBJ2-5; D is perhaps TRBD2 (5 bases). Germline values: CDR1 SGHTA, CDR2 FQGNSA. The V gene lost 4 bases and the J gene lost 1 base, with 13 bases spanning the gap. This CDR3 has 15 residues. The CDR3 spells CASSSRAWGQETQYF. The CDR3 DNA follows: TGTGCCAGCAGCTCGAGGGCCTGGGGCCAAGAGACCCAGTACTTC.

The V gene is TRBV7-9, the J gene TRBJ2-1; maybe TRBD1 (6 bases). This CDR3 region has 13 residues. Trimming cost V 1 base and J 12 bases, with 13 bases left between them. In germline, CDR1 is SEHNR, CDR2 FQNEAQ (reference sequence). CDR3 sequence reads: CASSLGPRGGQFF. Written as DNA, the CDR3 is TGTGCCAGCAGCTTAGGACCCAGGGGCGGGCAGTTCTTC.

The CDR3 nucleotides read TGTGCCAGCAGCGCGAATCGAGCGGGAGAAGGTTACAATGAGCAGTTCTTC. Translated, it gives CASSANRAGEGYNEQFF. J is TRBJ2-1 and V is TRBV9; 8 positions match TRBD2. The CDR3 has 17 amino acids. Germline CDR1 is SGDLS and CDR2 is YYNGEE. V was pared by 3 bases and J by 4 bases, with 12 bases of the junction left unmatched.

On this clone: One end of the junction varies from germline; a read error may be responsible. The chain combines TRBV5-5 with TRBJ2-6; 7 bases match TRBD1. The CDR3 totals 18 residues. The V gene's germline CDR1 is SGHKS and CDR2 YYEKEE (reference sequence). The CDR3: CASSLDRNRGSGANVLTF. The CDR3 bases are TGTGCCAGCAGTTTGGACAGGAACCGGGGATCTGGGGCCAACGTCCTGACTTTC. The complete variable domain, with remaining parts taken from reference TRBV5-5 and TRBJ2-6, reads DAGVTQSPTHLIKTRGQQVTLRCSPISGHKSVSWYQQVLGQGPQFIFQYYEKEERGRGNFPDRFSARQFPNYSSELNVNALLLGDSALYLCASSLDRNRGSGANVLTFGAGSRLTVL.

The rearrangement uses TRBV28 and TRBJ2-7; D is perhaps TRBD1 (6 bases). V gave up 3 bases and J gave up 4 bases, with 13 bases separating them. The length of the CDR3 is 14 residues. Germline V CDR1 and CDR2: MDHEN, SYDVKM. The CDR3 loop is CASSLRDRRYEQYF. CDR3 coding DNA: TGTGCCAGCAGTTTGCGTGACAGGCGGTACGAGCAGTACTTC.

This chain joins TRBV7-6 and TRBJ2-1; 9 bases map to TRBD1. V trimming: 4 bases; J trimming: 4 bases; junction bases outside the gene matches: 8. The CDR3 is 16 residues long. CDR1 and CDR2 (germline): SGHVS, FNYEAQ. CDR3 bases: TGTGCCAGCAGCTCACACAGGGGGCCCCGATACAATGAGCAGTTCTTC. This translates into CASSSHRGPRYNEQFF. Using reference TRBV7-6 and TRBJ2-1 for the parts outside the CDR3, the full variable domain is GAGVSQSPRYKVTKRGQDVALRCDPISGHVSLYWYRQALGQGPEFLTYFNYEAQQDKSGLPNDRFSAERPEGSISTLTIQRTEQRDSAMYRCASSSHRGPRYNEQFFGPGTRLTVL.

The chain's CDR3 is CASSQVGFVDYNNEKLFF. In DNA, the CDR3 is TGCGCCAGCAGCCAAGTAGGGTTTGTGGACTACAATAATGAAAAACTGTTTTTT. The gene calls are TRBV4-1 and TRBJ1-4; no reliable D call. The CDR3 has 18 amino acids. Per germline, CDR1 MGHRA and CDR2 YSYEKL. V was shortened by 1 base and J by 4 bases, with 19 bases between the two germline ends.

CDR3 sequence reads: CASSAALGGELFF. The CDR3 nucleotides read TGTGCCAGCAGCGCCGCCCTAGGCGGGGAGCTGTTTTTT. The rearrangement links TRBV9 to TRBJ2-2; D gene unclear. V dropped 3 bases and J dropped 7 bases, with 10 bases sitting between them. The germline V gene has CDR1 SGDLS and CDR2 YYNGEE. The CDR3 has 13 residues.

V usage is TRBV18 and J usage is TRBJ2-6; D is unclear. The V gene's germline CDR1 is KGHSH and CDR2 LQKENI. This CDR3 has 15 amino acids. Trimming took 3 bases from V and 0 from J, leaving 6 bases between them. CDR3 DNA: TGTGCCAGCTCACCTTACAGCTCTGGGGCCAACGTCCTGACTTTC. It codes for CASSPYSSGANVLTF.

The rearrangement links TRBV27 to TRBJ2-5; the D gene could be TRBD1 or TRBD2 (5 bases each). The CDR3 sequence is 18 residues long. Germline CDR1 and CDR2: MNHEY and SMNVEV (reference sequence). The V and J ends lost 5 bases and 3 bases respectively, with 25 bases between them. The CDR3, as DNA: TGTGCCAGCAGTGCTACGGGGTTCGGGGCAGCTATCGAAGAGACCCAGTACTTC. Its translation is CASSATGFGAAIEETQYF.

This chain joins TRBV18 and TRBJ2-7; the D is unclear. Trimming took off 0 bases at V and 2 bases at J, with 11 bases between the two ends. Germline assignment: CDR1 KGHSH and CDR2 LQKENI. The CDR3 loop spans 15 amino acids. CDR3 bases: TGTGCCAGCTCACCACCGACCGGAAATCCCTACGAGCAGTACTTC. It is translated as CASSPPTGNPYEQYF.

This clone was counted ten times or more. V is TRBV9 and J is TRBJ2-3; 10 nucleotides match TRBD2. V trimming: 5 bases; J trimming: 2 bases; junction bases outside the gene matches: 5. The germline V gene encodes CDR1 SGDLS and CDR2 YYNGEE. The CDR3 is 15 amino acids. DNA of the CDR3: TGTGCCAGCAGTAGCGGGAGGTACGCCACAGATACGCAGTATTTT. Protein product: CASSSGRYATDTQYF.

The chain couples TRBV4-1 to TRBJ2-1, with TRBD2 matching 9 bases. With 1 base clipped from V and 5 bases from J, the junction kept 6 bases outside the gene matches. Looked up from germline, CDR1 is MGHRA and CDR2 is YSYEKL. The CDR3 sequence is 16 residues long. The CDR3: CASSQGTSVIHNEQFF. CDR3 in DNA: TGCGCCAGCAGCCAAGGGACTAGCGTAATCCACAATGAGCAGTTCTTC.

The rearrangement joins TRBV7-9 to TRBJ2-5; D uncertain. CDR1 is SEHNR, CDR2 FQNEAQ, per germline (reference sequence). V was trimmed by 5 bases and J by 4 bases, leaving 5 bases between them. CDR3 length equals 11 residues. The CDR3 is CASSTPETQYF. The CDR3 region has the DNA TGTGCCAGCAGCACCCCAGAGACCCAGTACTTC. Variable domain in full (rest from reference TRBV7-9 and TRBJ2-5): DTGVSQNPRHKITKRGQNVTFRCDPISEHNRLYWYRQTLGQGPEFLTYFQNEAQLEKSRLLSDRFSAERPKGSFSTLEIQRTEQGDSAMYLCASSTPETQYFGPGTRLLVL.

The CDR3 coding sequence is TGTGCCAGCAGTGAAGGGACAGTAACTGGAAACACCATATATTTT. Its protein is CASSEGTVTGNTIYF. V is TRBV6-1 and J is TRBJ1-3; D may be TRBD1 (6 bases). This CDR3 is 15 amino acids long. The V end lost 1 base, the J end lost 2 bases, and 9 bases lay between the germline ends. CDR1 is MNHNS, CDR2 SASEGT, per germline.

The chain uses TRBV11-1 and TRBJ2-7; D may be TRBD2 (6 bases). V lost 2 bases to trimming and J lost 0 bases, with 11 bases between them. Germline V CDR1 and CDR2: SGHAT, FQDESV (reference sequence). The CDR3 is 15 amino acids. The chain's CDR3 is CASSLFAGSSYEQYF. The CDR3 DNA sequence: TGTGCCAGCAGCTTATTTGCGGGGAGCTCCTACGAGCAGTACTTC. Filled out from reference TRBV11-1 and TRBJ2-7, the complete variable domain reads EAEVAQSPRYKITEKSQAVAFWCDPISGHATLYWYRQILGQGPELLVQFQDESVVDDSQLPKDRFSAERLKGVDSTLKIQPAELGDSAMYLCASSLFAGSSYEQYFGPGTRLTVT.

The rearrangement joins TRBV5-4 to TRBJ1-1; D is uncertain. With 4 bases removed from V and 0 bases from J, the gap between germline ends came to 7 bases. Germline loops: CDR1 SGHNT, CDR2 YYREEE (reference sequence). The length of the CDR3 is 13 residues. CDR3 sequence reads: CASSLGMNTEAFF. The CDR3 DNA reads TGTGCCAGCAGCCTTGGGATGAACACTGAAGCTTTCTTT.

The V call is TRBV9, the J call TRBJ2-1; 9 nucleotides agree with TRBD2. This CDR3 region has 16 residues. V was pared by 6 bases and J by 2 bases, with 9 bases of the junction left unmatched. Germline V gene lookup returns CDR1 SGDLS and CDR2 YYNGEE. The CDR3 protein is CASTHRVAGAYNEQFF. Written as DNA, the CDR3 is TGTGCCAGCACCCACCGGGTAGCGGGAGCCTACAATGAGCAGTTCTTC.

The chain joins TRBV11-2 to TRBJ2-1; a possible D gene is TRBD2 (5 bases). This CDR3 spans 15 amino acids. In germline, CDR1 is SGHAT, CDR2 FQNNGV. Trimming removed 1 base at V and 7 bases at J, with 14 bases between. The CDR3 DNA reads TGTGCCAGCAGCTTAGCGAGAGGCTCGGGAAATGAGCAGTTCTTC. It specifies CASSLARGSGNEQFF.

The V and J genes are TRBV6-1 and TRBJ2-7; 12 bases agree with TRBD2. Germline V gene data show CDR1 as MNHNS and CDR2 as SASEGT. V lost 3 bases to trimming and J lost 8 bases; unmatched junction nucleotides: 8. This CDR3 has 15 amino acids. The CDR3 sequence: CASSEPSGRAFQQYF. CDR3 sequence (DNA): TGTGCCAGCAGTGAGCCTAGCGGGAGGGCCTTCCAGCAGTACTTC.

The CDR3 DNA follows: TGTGCCAGCAGCCCGTACTCCACGGGAGAGTCCGAGCAGTACTTC. It translates to CASSPYSTGESEQYF. V is TRBV9 and J is TRBJ2-7, with D tentatively TRBD2 (6 bases). V was shortened by 4 bases and J by 6 bases, with 20 bases between the two germline ends. This CDR3 contains 15 residues. Germline V gene data show CDR1 as SGDLS and CDR2 as YYNGEE.